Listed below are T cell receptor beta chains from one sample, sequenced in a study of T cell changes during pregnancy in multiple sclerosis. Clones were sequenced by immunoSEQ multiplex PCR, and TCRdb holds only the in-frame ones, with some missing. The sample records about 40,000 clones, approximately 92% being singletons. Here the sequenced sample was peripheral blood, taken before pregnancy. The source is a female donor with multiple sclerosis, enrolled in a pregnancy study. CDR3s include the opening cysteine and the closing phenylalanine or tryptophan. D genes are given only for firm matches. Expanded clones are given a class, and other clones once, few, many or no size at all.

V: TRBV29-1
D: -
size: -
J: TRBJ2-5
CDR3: CSVVRVTRGETQYF
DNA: TGCAGCGTTGTCAGGGTTACTAGGGGGGAGACCCAGTACTTC

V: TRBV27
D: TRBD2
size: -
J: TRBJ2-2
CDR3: CASSLSGTSGRGELFF
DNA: TGTGCCAGCAGTTTATCGGGGACTAGCGGGAGGGGGGAGCTGTTTTTT

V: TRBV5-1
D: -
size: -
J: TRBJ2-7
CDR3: CASSRGGGLGYEQYF
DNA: TGCGCCAGCAGTCGTGGAGGCGGCCTGGGCTACGAGCAGTACTTC

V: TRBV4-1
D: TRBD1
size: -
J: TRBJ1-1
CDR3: CASSNGQAGIEAFF
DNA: TGCGCCAGCAGCAACGGACAGGCCGGGATTGAAGCTTTCTTT

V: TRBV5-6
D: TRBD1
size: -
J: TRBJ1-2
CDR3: CASSMGTVYGYTF
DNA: TGTGCCAGCAGCATGGGGACAGTCTATGGCTACACCTTC

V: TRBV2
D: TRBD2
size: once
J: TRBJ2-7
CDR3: CASSEAYLAGDEQYF
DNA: TGTGCCAGCAGTGAAGCATACCTAGCGGGAGACGAGCAGTACTTC

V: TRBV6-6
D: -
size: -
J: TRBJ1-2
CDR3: CASRSQGRGGYTF
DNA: TGTGCCAGCAGGTCCCAGGGGCGTGGTGGCTACACCTTC

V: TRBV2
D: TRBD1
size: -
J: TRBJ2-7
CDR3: CASSEETGYRQQYF
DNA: TGTGCCAGCAGTGAAGAGACAGGGTACCGCCAGCAGTACTTC

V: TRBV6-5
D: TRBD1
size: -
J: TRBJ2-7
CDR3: CASSTWDRSYEQYF
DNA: TGTGCCAGCAGCACCTGGGACAGATCATACGAGCAGTACTTC

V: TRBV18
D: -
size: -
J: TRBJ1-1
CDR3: CASSPLAGNTEAFF
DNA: TGTGCCAGCTCACCACTGGCAGGGAACACTGAAGCTTTCTTT

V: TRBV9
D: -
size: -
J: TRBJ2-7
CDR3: CASSSPATRFREQYF
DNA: TGTGCCAGCAGCTCTCCTGCGACGAGGTTTAGAGAGCAGTACTTC

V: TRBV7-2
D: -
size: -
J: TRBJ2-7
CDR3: CASSLGGGSEQYF
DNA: TGTGCCAGCAGCTTAGGCGGCGGCTCCGAGCAGTACTTC

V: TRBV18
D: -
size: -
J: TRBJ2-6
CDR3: CASSPSMTETGANVLTF
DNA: TGTGCCAGCTCACCAAGTATGACAGAGACGGGGGCCAACGTCCTGACTTTC

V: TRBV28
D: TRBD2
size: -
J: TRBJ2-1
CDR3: CASSPPPSGRNEQFF
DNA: TGTGCCAGCAGCCCACCCCCTAGCGGGAGAAATGAGCAGTTCTTC

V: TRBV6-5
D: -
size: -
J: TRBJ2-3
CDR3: CASSTWRGGTDTQYF
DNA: TGTGCCAGCAGTACTTGGCGGGGCGGCACAGATACGCAGTATTTT

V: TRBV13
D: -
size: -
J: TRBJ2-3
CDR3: CASSSRFSSTDTQYF
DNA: TGTGCCAGCAGCTCCCGTTTTTCTAGCACAGATACGCAGTATTTT

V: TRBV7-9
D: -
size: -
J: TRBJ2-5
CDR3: CASRRTGYQETQYF
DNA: TGTGCCAGCAGGCGGACGGGGTACCAAGAGACCCAGTACTTC

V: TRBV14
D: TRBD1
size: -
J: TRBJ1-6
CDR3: CASKPGQGGSPLHF
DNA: TGTGCCAGCAAACCGGGACAGGGAGGGTCACCCCTCCACTTT

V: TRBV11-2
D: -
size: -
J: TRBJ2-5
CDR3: CASSLATAALQETQYF
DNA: TGTGCCAGCAGCTTAGCGACAGCCGCCCTCCAAGAGACCCAGTACTTC

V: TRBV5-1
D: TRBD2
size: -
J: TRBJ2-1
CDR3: CASSLGASGNPNEQFF
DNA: TGCGCCAGCAGCTTGGGCGCTAGCGGGAACCCCAATGAGCAGTTCTTC

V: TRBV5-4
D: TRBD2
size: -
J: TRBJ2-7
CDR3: CASSHTGTSVNEQYF
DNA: TGTGCCAGCAGCCATACCGGGACTAGCGTCAACGAGCAGTACTTC

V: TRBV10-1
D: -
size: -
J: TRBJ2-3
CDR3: CASSERGSTDTQYF
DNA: TGCGCCAGCAGTGAGAGAGGATCCACAGATACGCAGTATTTT

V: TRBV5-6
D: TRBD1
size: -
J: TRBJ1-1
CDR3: CASSLPGTGYSGAEAFF
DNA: TGTGCCAGCAGCTTGCCCGGGACAGGGTATAGTGGCGCTGAAGCTTTCTTT

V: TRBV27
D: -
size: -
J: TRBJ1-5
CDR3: CAGACGDKDSNQPQHF
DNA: TGTGCGGGCGCCTGTGGGGACAAAGATAGCAATCAGCCCCAGCATTTT

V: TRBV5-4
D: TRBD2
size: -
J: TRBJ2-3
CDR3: CASSLEGTSVTDTQYF
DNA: TGTGCCAGCAGCTTGGAGGGGACTAGCGTCACAGATACGCAGTATTTT

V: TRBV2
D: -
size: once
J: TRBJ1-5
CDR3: CASSVAGGGNQPQHF
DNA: TGTGCCAGCAGCGTGGCGGGCGGAGGCAATCAGCCCCAGCATTTT

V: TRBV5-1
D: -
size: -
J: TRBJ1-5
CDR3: CASSLEGGAVDRPQHF
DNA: TGCGCCAGCAGCTTGGAGGGGGGGGCAGTCGATCGCCCCCAGCATTTT

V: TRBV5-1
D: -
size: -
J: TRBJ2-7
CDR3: CASTGDSLYEQYF
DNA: TGCGCCAGCACCGGAGACAGCCTCTACGAGCAGTACTTC

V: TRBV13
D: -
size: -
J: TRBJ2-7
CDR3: CASSIRDGGILEQYF
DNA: TGTGCCAGCAGCATTCGGGACGGAGGGATTTTAGAGCAGTACTTC

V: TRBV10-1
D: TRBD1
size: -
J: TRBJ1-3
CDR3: CASSESGQGASGNTIYF
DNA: TGCGCCAGCAGTGAGTCGGGACAGGGGGCATCTGGAAACACCATATATTTT

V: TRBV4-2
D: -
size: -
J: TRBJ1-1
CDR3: CASSQEVQANTEAFF
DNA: TGTGCCAGCAGCCAAGAGGTGCAAGCCAACACTGAAGCTTTCTTT

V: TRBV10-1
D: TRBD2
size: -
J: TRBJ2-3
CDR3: CASSGGSITDTQYF
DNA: TGCGCCAGCAGTGGCGGGAGCATCACAGATACGCAGTATTTT

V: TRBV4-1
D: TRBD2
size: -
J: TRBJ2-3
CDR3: CASRQRELVTDTQYF
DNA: TGCGCCAGCAGGCAGCGGGAGTTGGTCACAGATACGCAGTATTTT

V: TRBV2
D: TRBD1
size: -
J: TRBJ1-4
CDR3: CASSEEQGDGEKLFF
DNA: TGTGCCAGCAGTGAGGAACAGGGGGATGGTGAAAAACTGTTTTTT

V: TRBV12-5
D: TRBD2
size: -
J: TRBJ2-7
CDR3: CASGLVRGGIYYEQYF
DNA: TGTGCTAGTGGTTTGGTACGGGGGGGTATCTACTACGAGCAGTACTTC

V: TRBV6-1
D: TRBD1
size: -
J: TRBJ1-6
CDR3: CASSPRDRESSPLHF
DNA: TGTGCCAGCAGTCCCCGGGACAGGGAAAGTTCACCCCTCCACTTT

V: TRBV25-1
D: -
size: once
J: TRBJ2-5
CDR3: CASKAEKQETQYF
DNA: TGTGCCAGCAAAGCGGAGAAACAAGAGACCCAGTACTTC

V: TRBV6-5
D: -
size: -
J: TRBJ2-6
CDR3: CASTSGANVLTF
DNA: TGTGCCAGCACTTCTGGGGCCAACGTCCTGACTTTC

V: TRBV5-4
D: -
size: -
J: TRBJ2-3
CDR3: CASSLMFSQGTDTQYF
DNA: TGTGCCAGCAGCTTAATGTTTAGTCAGGGAACAGATACGCAGTATTTT

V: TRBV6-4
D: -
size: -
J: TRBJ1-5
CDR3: CASRDTATDSNQPQHF
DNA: TGTGCCAGCCGGGACACGGCGACCGATAGCAATCAGCCCCAGCATTTT

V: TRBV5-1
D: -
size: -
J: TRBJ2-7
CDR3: CASSLGRGDGEQYF
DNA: TGCGCCAGCAGCTTAGGGAGGGGGGACGGCGAGCAGTACTTC

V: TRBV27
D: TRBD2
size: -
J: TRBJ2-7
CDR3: CASSLSSGSFHEQYF
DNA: TGTGCCAGCAGTCTCTCTAGCGGGAGTTTCCACGAGCAGTACTTC

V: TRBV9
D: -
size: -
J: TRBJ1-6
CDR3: CASSKTGQNNSPLHF
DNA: TGTGCCAGCAGCAAAACGGGACAAAATAATTCACCCCTCCACTTT

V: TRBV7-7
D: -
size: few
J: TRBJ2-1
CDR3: CASSSGESWANEQFF
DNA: TGTGCCAGCAGCTCCGGGGAGTCGTGGGCCAATGAGCAGTTCTTC

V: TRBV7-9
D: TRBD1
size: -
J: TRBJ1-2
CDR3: CASSLTGNEDYGYTF
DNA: TGTGCCAGCAGCCTGACAGGGAATGAAGACTATGGCTACACCTTC

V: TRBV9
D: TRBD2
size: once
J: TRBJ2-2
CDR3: CASSPLAGEYTGELFF
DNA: TGTGCCAGCAGCCCATTAGCGGGAGAGTACACCGGGGAGCTGTTTTTT

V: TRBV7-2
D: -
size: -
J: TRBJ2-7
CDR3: CASSLGAGSPYEQYF
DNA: TGTGCCAGCAGCTTAGGGGCAGGTTCTCCCTACGAGCAGTACTTC

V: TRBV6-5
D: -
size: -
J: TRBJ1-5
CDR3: CASRITGENQPQHF
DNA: TGTGCCAGCAGGATTACAGGAGAGAATCAGCCCCAGCATTTT

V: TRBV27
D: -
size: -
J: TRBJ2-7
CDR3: CASSFEGRGRWSYEQYF
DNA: TGTGCCAGCAGTTTTGAAGGAAGGGGCCGCTGGTCCTACGAGCAGTACTTC

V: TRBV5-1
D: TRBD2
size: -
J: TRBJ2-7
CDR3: CASSLGRSGSSYEQYF
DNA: TGCGCCAGCAGCTTGGGGCGTAGCGGGAGCTCCTACGAGCAGTACTTC

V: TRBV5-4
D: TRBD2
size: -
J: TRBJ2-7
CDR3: CASSLVGGYEQYF
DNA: TGTGCCAGCAGCCTAGTGGGGGGGTACGAGCAGTACTTC

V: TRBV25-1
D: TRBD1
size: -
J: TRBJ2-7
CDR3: CASSVRTGTEQYF
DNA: TGTGCCAGCAGTGTCCGGACAGGGACCGAGCAGTACTTC